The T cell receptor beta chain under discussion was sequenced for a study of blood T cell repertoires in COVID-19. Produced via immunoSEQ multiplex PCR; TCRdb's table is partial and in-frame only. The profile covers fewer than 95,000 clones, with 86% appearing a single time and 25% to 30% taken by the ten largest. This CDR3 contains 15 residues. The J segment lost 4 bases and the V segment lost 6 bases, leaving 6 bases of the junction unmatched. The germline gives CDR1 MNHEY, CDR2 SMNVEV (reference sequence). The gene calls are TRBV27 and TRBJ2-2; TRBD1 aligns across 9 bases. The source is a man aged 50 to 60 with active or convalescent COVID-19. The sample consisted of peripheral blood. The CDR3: CASRWDRVGTGELFF. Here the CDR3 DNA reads TGTGCCAGCAGATGGGACAGGGTGGGCACCGGGGAGCTGTTTTTT.